This T cell receptor (beta chain) derives from a study of shared clonotypes between healthy human individuals (dated by TCRdb to the early 2020s). About the investigation overall: The cohort comprised two women and a few men aged 18 to 49 years. For each donor, CD4 naive and CD4 memory were each run on three plates, CD8 naive on two plates, and CD8 memory on one plate. The study deeply sequenced blood TCR repertoires of five healthy adults to estimate repertoire size and the extent of clonotype sharing between individuals. To increase sequencing depth and limit assay-specific biases, different laboratories used diverse techniques to prepare libraries and sequence TCR repertoires. Each donor's leukapheresis produced roughly between roughly 0.85 and 10 billion PBMCs. Study-wide findings and limitations: Sharing across several donors was observed for roughly 5% of naive CD4, less than 4% of naive CD8, roughly 2.4% of memory CD4, and about 0.4% of memory CD8 clonotypes. Based on pairwise subsampling, the degree of clonotype sharing among donors was expected to be affected by sequencing depth. Naive subsets generally had larger estimated clonotype richness than memory subsets did. Compared with non-shared clonotypes, the clonotypes found in all four sorted-subset donors had higher generation probabilities. Incomplete sequencing was indicated by rarefaction of sorted-subset datasets, despite the large sequencing depth. Because the study included only a small number of donors, the genetic and exposure-history diversity represented was limited. Sampling was restricted to blood, and TCR repertoires in tissues likely differ from the TCR repertoires found in blood.

The donors were healthy, HIV-negative adults who had no recently reported acute infections or vaccinations. Every donor was a Caucasian adult residing in Nashville, Tennessee, USA. Magnetic negative selection was used to enrich CD4+ T cells, after which naive cells were positively selected on CD45RA and the negative fraction became the memory subset. Blood was obtained by leukapheresis, after which PBMCs were separated by Ficoll-Histopaque density gradient centrifugation and cryopreserved in liquid nitrogen vapor phase. Purity and quantity of every magnetically sorted T cell population were checked by analytical flow cytometry. Each sorted fraction had its genomic DNA isolated and then quantified by UV absorbance on a Nanodrop 2000c. The CDR3 starts with the cysteine, ends with the phenylalanine, and has 13 residues. The DNA shown is the 39-base CDR3, in frame from base 1. Per the germline V gene, SGDLS is the CDR1 and YYNGEE is the CDR2. At the junction V is shortened by 3 bases and J by 1 base, with 5 bases in between.

Using the deep immunoSEQ assay, multiplex PCR amplified TCR CDR3 regions from genomic DNA. For each cell subset, the extracted genomic DNA was distributed evenly across all wells of several immunoSEQ 96-well plates, and each plate served as one replicate. For sorted subsets, roughly 200 ng of genomic DNA, equivalent to around 31,000 T cell genomes, went into each replicate PCR. The purified libraries were quantified using a Qubit 3.0 fluorometer, sized with a Bioanalyzer 2100, and then quantified again using the KAPA Library Quantification kit. Every immunoSEQ 96-well plate was sequenced on a dedicated single-read 150-cycle Illumina NextSeq 550 flow cell. As for the authors' bioinformatics: Because the immunoSEQ output included only junctional sequences and no quality scores, the filtering could not be the same as the filtering used for full-length reads. Sequences were annotated with PyIR, a Python wrapper for IgBLAST v1.9, and V/J genes and CDR3 were assigned using IMGT germline references. Reads with weak V/J assignments (E-value above 1e-6), missing CDR3, stop codons, out-of-frame junctions, or ambiguous translated residues were removed. V3J clonotypes were defined as sequences sharing an identical inferred V gene, J gene, and CDR3 amino acid sequence. Percentage overlap between repertoires was computed as shared unique clonotypes divided by the size of the smaller repertoire. Repertoire richness was assessed with RTK rarefaction, the Chao1 estimator, and Recon v2.1 estimates of unobserved clonotypes. Generation probabilities for all TCRbeta clonotypes obtained by the gDNA method from several donors were computed using OLGA. Imported from immuneACCESS, the table was reduced by TCRdb to in-frame sequences with V and J called. These copies leave out some clones; in studies compared against another copy, an unresolved V gene accounts for under half, and the cause of the remainder is not known. The DNA was the basis for D and trimming; V, J and clone size are from that table. This sample has over a million clones in its table, and 75% to 80% of those were observed once. The ten top clones hold 0.61% of the sample.

Regarding this clone: This receptor's antigen is unknown. Qualities for individual bases were not recorded, and no much larger clone is one base off. Other DNA sequences from this sample encode an identical CDR3 as well.

The sequenced sample consisted of memory CD4+ T cells from PBMCs. The cell subset or site label corresponds to: CD45RA-negative fraction. The sequence is built from TRBV9 and TRBJ2-1, and perhaps TRBD1 as D gene, on 5 matching bases. The sequence was obtained from a man aged 18 to 35 in good health. Some clones in this sample may be carry-over from other donors' samples. Here is the DNA: TGTGCCAGCAGCGCAGGGTCCTACAATGAGCAGTTCTTC. It encodes CASSAGSYNEQFF.